These T cell receptor beta chains were read from a single sample in a study of blood T cell repertoires in COVID-19. Measured with immunoSEQ multiplex PCR; TCRdb has only the in-frame clones, and not every one. There are around 140,000 clones in the sample; about nine tenths occur only once, and more than 0.8% lies in the top ten. Sequenced sample: peripheral blood. These receptors all stem from a woman in her forties or fifties with acute or convalescent COVID-19. The CDR3 runs from the conserved cysteine through the conserved F or W. The D gene is left open where the match is weak. Only part of the rows carry a size: once, few, many, or a class if the clone is expanded.

size	V	J	D	CDR3	DNA
-	TRBV29-1	TRBJ1-5	TRBD1	CSVVEGAVNQPQHF	TGCAGCGTTGTGGAGGGGGCAGTCAATCAGCCCCAGCATTTT
once	TRBV19	TRBJ2-1	TRBD2	CASSTSGSSYNEQFF	TGTGCCAGTAGTACTAGCGGGAGCTCCTACAATGAGCAGTTCTTC
once	TRBV30	TRBJ2-7	TRBD1	CAWRRTGSYEQYF	TGTGCCTGGAGACGGACAGGGTCCTACGAGCAGTACTTC
-	TRBV4-2	TRBJ1-1	TRBD1	CASSQIETGGIPAFF	TGTGCCAGCAGCCAAATTGAGACAGGGGGCATACCAGCTTTCTTT
-	TRBV4-2	TRBJ1-6	TRBD1	CASSQSGMFGQGNSPLHF	TGTGCCAGCAGCCAAAGCGGTATGTTCGGACAGGGTAATTCACCCCTCCACTTT
-	TRBV12-5	TRBJ2-7	TRBD1	CASGLGPGQAYYEQYF	TGTGCTAGTGGTTTGGGTCCGGGACAGGCTTATTACGAGCAGTACTTC
once	TRBV7-3	TRBJ2-1	TRBD2	CASSSSGGNEQFF	TGTGCCAGCAGCAGTAGCGGGGGGAACGAGCAGTTCTTC
-	TRBV7-2	TRBJ2-3	TRBD2	CASRTSGGTDTQYF	TGTGCCAGCAGAACTAGCGGGGGCACAGATACGCAGTATTTT
-	TRBV11-2	TRBJ1-6	-	CASSLRHLYSPLHF	TGTGCCAGCAGCCTGCGGCACCTGTATTCGCCCCTCCACTTT
-	TRBV6-5	TRBJ2-2	-	CASTDQGWDTGELFF	TGTGCCAGCACCGATCAGGGTTGGGACACCGGGGAGCTGTTTTTT
-	TRBV11-2	TRBJ1-6	TRBD1	CASSFTGDGSPLHF	TGTGCCAGCAGCTTTACAGGGGATGGCTCACCCCTCCACTTT